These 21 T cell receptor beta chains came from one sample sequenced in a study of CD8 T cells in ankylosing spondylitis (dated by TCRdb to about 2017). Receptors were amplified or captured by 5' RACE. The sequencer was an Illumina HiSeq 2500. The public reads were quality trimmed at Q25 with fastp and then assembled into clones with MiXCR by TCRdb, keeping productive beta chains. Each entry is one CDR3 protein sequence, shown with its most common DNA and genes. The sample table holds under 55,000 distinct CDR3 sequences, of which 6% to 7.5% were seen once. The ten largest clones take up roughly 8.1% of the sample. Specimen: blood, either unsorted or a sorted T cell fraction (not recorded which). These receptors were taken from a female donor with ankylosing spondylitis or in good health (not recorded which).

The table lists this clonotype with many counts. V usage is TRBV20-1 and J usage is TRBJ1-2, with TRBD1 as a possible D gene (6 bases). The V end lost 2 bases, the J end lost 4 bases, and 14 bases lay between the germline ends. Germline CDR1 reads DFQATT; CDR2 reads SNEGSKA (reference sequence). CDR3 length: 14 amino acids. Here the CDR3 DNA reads TGCAGTGCTAGACGTCCCGGGACATCCTATGGCTACACCTTC. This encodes CSARRPGTSYGYTF.

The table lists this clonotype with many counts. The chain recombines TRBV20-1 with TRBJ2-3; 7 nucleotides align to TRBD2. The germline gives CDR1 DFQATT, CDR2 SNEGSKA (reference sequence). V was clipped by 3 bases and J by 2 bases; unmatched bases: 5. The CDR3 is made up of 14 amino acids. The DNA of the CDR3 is TGCAGTGCTAGTACTACTAGCGTCACAGATACGCAGTATTTT. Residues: CSASTTSVTDTQYF.

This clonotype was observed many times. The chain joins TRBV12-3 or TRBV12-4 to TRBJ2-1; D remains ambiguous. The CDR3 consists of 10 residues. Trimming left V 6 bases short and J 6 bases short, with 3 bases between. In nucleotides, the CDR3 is TGTGCCAGCAGCATCAATGAGCAGTTCTTC. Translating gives CASSINEQFF.

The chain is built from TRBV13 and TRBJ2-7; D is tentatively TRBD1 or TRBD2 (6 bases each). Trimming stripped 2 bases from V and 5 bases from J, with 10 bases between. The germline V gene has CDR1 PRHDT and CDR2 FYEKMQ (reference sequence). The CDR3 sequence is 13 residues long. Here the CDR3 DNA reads TGTGCCAGCAGCTTACGGGGGCCCGACGAGCAGTACGTC. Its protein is CASSLRGPDEQYV.

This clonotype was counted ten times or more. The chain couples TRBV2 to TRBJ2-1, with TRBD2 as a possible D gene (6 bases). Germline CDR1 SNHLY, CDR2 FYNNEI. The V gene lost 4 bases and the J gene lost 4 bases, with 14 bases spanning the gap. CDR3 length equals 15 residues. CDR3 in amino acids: CASSVGDSIYNEQFF. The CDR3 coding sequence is TGTGCCAGCAGTGTAGGGGACTCCATATACAATGAGCAGTTCTTC.

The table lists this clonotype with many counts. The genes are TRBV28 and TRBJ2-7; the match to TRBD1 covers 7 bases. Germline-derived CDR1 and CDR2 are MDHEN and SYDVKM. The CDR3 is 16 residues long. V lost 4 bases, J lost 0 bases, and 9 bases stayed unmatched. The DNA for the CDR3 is TGTGCCAGCAGTTCAATGGGACAGTCGGCCTCCTACGAGCAGTACGTC. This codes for CASSSMGQSASYEQYV.

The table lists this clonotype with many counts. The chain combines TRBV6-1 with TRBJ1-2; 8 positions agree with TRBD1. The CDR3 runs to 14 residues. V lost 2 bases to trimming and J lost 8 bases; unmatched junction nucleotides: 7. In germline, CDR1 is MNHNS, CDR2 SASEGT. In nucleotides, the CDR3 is TGTGCCAGCAGTGAAAGGGGGACAGGTCGCGGCTACACCTTC. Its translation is CASSERGTGRGYTF.

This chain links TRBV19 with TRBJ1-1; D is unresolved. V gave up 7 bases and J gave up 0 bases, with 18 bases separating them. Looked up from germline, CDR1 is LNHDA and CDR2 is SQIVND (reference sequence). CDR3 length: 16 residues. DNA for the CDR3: TGTGCCAGTACCCTAAAGGACGGGCGGATGAACACTGAAGCTTTCTTT. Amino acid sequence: CASTLKDGRMNTEAFF.

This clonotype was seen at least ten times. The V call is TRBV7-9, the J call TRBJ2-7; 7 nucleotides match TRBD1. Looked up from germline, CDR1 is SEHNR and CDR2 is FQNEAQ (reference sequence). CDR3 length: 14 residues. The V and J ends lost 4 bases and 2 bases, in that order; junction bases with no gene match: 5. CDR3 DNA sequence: TGTGCCAGCAGCTCAAGACAGGGCACCTACGAGCAGTACTTC. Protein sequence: CASSSRQGTYEQYF.

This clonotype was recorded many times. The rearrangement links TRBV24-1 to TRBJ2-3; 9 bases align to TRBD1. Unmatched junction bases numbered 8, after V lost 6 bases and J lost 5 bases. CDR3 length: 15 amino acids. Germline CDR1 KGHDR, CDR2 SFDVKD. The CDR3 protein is CATSSPRTGVDTQYF. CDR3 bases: TGTGCCACCAGTTCTCCGAGGACAGGGGTAGATACGCAGTATTTT.

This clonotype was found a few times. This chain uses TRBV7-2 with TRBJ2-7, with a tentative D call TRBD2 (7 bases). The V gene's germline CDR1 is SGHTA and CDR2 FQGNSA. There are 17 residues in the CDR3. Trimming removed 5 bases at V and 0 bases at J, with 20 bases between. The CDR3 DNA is TGTGCCAGCAGCCATAGGGGGGGGTTCACCTTCTCCTACGAGCAGTACTTC. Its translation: CASSHRGGFTFSYEQYF.

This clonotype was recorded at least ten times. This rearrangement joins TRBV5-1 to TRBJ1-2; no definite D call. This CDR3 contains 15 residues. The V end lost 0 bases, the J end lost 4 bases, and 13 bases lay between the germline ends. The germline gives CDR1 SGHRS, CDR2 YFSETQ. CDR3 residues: CASSLGDSVIYGYTF. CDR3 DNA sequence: TGCGCCAGCAGCTTGGGTGATTCGGTGATCTATGGCTACACCTTC.

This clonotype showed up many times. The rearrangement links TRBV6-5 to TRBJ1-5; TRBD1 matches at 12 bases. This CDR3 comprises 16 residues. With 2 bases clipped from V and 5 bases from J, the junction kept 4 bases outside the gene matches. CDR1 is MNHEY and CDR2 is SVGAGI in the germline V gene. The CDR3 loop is CASSYGTGGADQPQHF. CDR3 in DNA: TGTGCCAGCAGTTACGGGACAGGGGGCGCAGATCAGCCCCAGCATTTT.

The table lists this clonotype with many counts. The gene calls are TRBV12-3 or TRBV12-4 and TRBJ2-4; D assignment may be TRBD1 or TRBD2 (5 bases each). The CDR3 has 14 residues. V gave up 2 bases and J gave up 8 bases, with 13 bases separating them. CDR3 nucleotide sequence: TGTGCCAGCAGTTTAAAAGGGGCCGGGGACATTCAGTACTTC. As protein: CASSLKGAGDIQYF.

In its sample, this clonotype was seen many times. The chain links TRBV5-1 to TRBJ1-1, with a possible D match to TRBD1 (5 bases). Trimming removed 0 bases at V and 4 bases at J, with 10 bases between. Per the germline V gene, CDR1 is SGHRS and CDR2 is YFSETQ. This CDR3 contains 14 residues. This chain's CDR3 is CASSLAGGATEAFF. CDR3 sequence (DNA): TGCGCCAGCAGCTTGGCCGGAGGGGCCACTGAAGCTTTCTTT. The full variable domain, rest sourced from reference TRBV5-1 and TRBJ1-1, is KAGVTQTPRYLIKTRGQQVTLSCSPISGHRSVSWYQQTPGQGLQFLFEYFSETQRNKGNFPGRFSGRQFSNSRSEMNVSTLELGDSALYLCASSLAGGATEAFFGQGTRLTVV.

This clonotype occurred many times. This chain's CDR3 is CASSSDSYEQYF. CDR3 coding DNA: TGTGCCAGCAGCTCCGACAGCTACGAGCAGTACTTC. This chain uses TRBV6-2 or TRBV6-3 with TRBJ2-7, with D possibly TRBD1 on 5 matching bases. Germline assignment: CDR1 MNHEY and CDR2 SVGEGT. Trimming shortened V by 6 bases and J by 3 bases, and 9 bases separated the two germline ends. The CDR3 is 12 residues long.

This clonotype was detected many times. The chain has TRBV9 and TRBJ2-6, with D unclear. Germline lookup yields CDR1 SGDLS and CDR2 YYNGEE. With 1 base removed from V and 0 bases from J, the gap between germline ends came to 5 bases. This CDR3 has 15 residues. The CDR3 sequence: CASSVTDSGANVLTF. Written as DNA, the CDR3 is TGTGCCAGCAGCGTAACCGACTCTGGGGCCAACGTCCTGACTTTC.

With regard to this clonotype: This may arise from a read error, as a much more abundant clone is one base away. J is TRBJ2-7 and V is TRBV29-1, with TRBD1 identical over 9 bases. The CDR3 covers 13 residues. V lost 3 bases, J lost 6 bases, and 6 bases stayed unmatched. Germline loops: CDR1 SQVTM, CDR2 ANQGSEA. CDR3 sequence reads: CSVDGTGKGEQYF. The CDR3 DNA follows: TGCAGCGTTGATGGGACAGGGAAGGGCGAGCAGTACTTC.

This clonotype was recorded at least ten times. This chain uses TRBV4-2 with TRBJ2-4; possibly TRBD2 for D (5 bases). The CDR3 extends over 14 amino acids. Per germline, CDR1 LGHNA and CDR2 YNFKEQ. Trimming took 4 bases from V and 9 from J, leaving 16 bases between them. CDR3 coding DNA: TGTGCCAGCAGCCCCCCCCCCGGAGGAGGCATTCAGTACTTC. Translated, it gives CASSPPPGGGIQYF.

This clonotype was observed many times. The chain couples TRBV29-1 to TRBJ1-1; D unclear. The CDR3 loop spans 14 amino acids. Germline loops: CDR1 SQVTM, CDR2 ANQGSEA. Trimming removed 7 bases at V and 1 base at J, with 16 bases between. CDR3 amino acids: CSGHLSAANTEAFF. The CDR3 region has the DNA TGCAGCGGCCATTTATCGGCGGCGAACACTGAAGCTTTCTTT.

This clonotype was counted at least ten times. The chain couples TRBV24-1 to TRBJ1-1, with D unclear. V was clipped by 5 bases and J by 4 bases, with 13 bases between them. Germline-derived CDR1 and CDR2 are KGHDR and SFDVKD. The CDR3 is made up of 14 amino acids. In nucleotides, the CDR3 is TGTGCCACCAGTGCAGGCGGGAAGGGCACTGAAGCTTTCTTT. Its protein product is CATSAGGKGTEAFF.